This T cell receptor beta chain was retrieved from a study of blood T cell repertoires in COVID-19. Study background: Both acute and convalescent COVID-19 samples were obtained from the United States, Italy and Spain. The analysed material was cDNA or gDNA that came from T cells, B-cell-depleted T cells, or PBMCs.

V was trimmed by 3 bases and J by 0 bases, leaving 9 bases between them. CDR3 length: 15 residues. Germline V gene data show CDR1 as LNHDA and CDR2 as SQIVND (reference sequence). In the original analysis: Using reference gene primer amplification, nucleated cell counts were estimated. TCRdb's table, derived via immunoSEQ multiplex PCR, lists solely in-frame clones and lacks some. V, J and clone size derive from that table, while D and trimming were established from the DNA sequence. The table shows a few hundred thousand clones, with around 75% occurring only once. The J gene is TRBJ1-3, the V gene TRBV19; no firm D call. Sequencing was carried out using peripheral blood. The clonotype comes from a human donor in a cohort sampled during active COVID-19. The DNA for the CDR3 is TGTGCCAGTAGTATCTCCGCGGCCTCTGGAAACACCATATATTTT. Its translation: CASSISAASGNTIYF.